This record covers a single TCR beta chain. Authors' processing steps: Amplification of reference gene primers provided the estimated nucleated cell counts. TCRdb keeps only in-frame clones here, not all; method: immunoSEQ multiplex PCR. That table is the source of V, J and clone size, and D and trimming were worked out from the DNA. This table has about 320,000 clones, roughly 85% appearing once. The data are from a study of blood T cell repertoires in COVID-19. Across the study: Collection of acute and convalescent COVID-19 samples took place in the United States, Italy and Spain.

V was pared by 7 bases and J by 3 bases, with 6 bases of the junction left unmatched. The CDR3 sequence is 14 residues long. Germline V lookup: CDR1 SNHLY, CDR2 FYNNEI. The material sequenced was peripheral blood. J is TRBJ1-5 and V is TRBV2; 7 bases map to TRBD1. The sequence was collected from a human donor in a cohort sampled during active COVID-19. The CDR3 sequence: CASIGDSYNQPQHF. The CDR3 DNA reads as TGTGCCAGCATAGGGGACAGTTACAATCAGCCCCAGCATTTT.